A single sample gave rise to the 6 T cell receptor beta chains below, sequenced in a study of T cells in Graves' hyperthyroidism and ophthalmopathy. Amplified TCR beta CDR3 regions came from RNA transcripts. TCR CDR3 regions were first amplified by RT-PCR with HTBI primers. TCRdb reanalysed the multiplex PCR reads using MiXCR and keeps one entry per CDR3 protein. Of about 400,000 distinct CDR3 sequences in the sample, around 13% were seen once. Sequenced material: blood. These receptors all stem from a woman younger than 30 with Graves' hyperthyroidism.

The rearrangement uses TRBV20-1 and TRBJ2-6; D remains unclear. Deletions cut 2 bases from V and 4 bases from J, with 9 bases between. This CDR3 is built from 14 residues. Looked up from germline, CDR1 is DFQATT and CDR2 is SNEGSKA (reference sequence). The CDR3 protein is CSARIVPGANVLTF. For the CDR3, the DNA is TGCAGTGCTAGAATTGTCCCCGGGGCCAACGTCCTGACTTTC.

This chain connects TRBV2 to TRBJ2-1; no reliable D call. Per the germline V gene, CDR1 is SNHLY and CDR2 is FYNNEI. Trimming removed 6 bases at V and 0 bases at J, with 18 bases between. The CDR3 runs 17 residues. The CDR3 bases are TGTGCCAGCAGACCCAATCCCCTGCTAGGCTCCTACAATGAGCAGTTCTTC. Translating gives CASRPNPLLGSYNEQFF.

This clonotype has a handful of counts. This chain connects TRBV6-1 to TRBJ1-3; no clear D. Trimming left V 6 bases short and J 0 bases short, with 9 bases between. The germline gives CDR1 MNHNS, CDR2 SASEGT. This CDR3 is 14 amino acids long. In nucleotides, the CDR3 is TGTGCCAGCAGCGACTCGCCCTCTGGAAACACCATATATTTT. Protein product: CASSDSPSGNTIYF.

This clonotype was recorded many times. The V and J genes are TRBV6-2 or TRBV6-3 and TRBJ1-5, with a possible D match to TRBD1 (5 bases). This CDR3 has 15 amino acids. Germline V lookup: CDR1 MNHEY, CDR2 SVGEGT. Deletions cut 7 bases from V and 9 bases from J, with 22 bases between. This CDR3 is CASTLTANEITPQHF. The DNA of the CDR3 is TGTGCCAGCACCTTGACAGCTAATGAAATCACGCCCCAGCATTTT.

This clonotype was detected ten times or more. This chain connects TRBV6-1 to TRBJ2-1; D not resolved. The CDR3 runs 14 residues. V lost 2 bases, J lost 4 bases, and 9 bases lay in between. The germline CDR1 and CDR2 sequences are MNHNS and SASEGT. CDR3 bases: TGTGCCAGCAGTGAACTAACGAGGTACAATGAGCAGTTCTTC. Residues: CASSELTRYNEQFF.

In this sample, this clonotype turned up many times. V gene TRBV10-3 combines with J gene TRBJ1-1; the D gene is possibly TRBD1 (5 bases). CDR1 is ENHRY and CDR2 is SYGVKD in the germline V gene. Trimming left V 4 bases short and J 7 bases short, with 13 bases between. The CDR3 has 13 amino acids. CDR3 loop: CAISGGTKIEAFF. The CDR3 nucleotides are TGTGCCATCAGTGGGGGCACCAAAATTGAAGCTTTCTTT.